This T cell receptor beta chain was identified in a study of T cells in localized non-small cell lung cancer. Findings of the study overall: The appearance of a median approximately 57 of the top 100 tumor clones was seen in adjacent lung. Elevated blood T cell density was associated with longer overall survival. The study found T cell clonality highest in uninvolved adjacent lung, above tumor.

The method was immunoSEQ multiplex PCR; TCRdb's version includes in-frame clones alone and lacks a portion of them. The sample consists of 35,000 to 40,000 clones, more than 65% of them appearing once. There are 14 residues in the CDR3. Germline V gene lookup returns CDR1 SNHLY and CDR2 FYNNEI. The sample holds one count of this clone. Its antigen is not known. Sequence at one end of the junction differs from germline and may be a read error. The sample contains more than one DNA sequence encoding this CDR3. The chain couples TRBV2 to TRBJ2-3; 10 positions agree with TRBD2. Sequenced material: peripheral blood, taken before any cancer treatment. The TCR comes from a male donor at least 60 years old with stage III squamous cell lung carcinoma. The CDR3 coding sequence is TGTGCTAGCAGTGCGACTAGCGGGCGTGATACGCAGTATTTT. It is translated as CASSATSGRDTQYF.